The sequence of this TCR beta chain was determined in a study of shared clonotypes between healthy human individuals. Study-wide results and caveats: Naive subsets generally exceeded memory subsets in estimated richness. Among donors, the sharing of clonotypes was expected to be influenced by sequencing depth.

Terminally differentiated effector memory CD45RA+ cells were excluded from the naive CD8 cells, which were CD45RO-negative and positively selected for CCR7. All the donors were Caucasian adults who lived in Nashville, Tennessee. Regarding this clone: What it binds is unknown.

CDR1 is SGHRS and CDR2 is YFSETQ in the germline V gene. Trimming removed 4 bases from V and 2 bases from J, with 7 bases in between. This CDR3 contains 13 residues. Sequenced by immunoSEQ multiplex PCR; TCRdb stores in-frame clones only, minus some. Of about 590,000 clones in the sample, 95% to 96% were seen once. This TCR came from a woman aged 30 to 39 in good health. The sample comprised naive CD8+ T cells sorted from blood. The chain is built from TRBV5-1 and TRBJ1-5; D is undetermined. The chain's CDR3 is CASSLDGNQPQHF. Written as DNA, the CDR3 is TGCGCCAGCAGCCTTGACGGCAATCAGCCCCAGCATTTT. The whole variable domain, filled in from reference TRBV5-1 and TRBJ1-5, reads KAGVTQTPRYLIKTRGQQVTLSCSPISGHRSVSWYQQTPGQGLQFLFEYFSETQRNKGNFPGRFSGRQFSNSRSEMNVSTLELGDSALYLCASSLDGNQPQHFGDGTRLSIL.